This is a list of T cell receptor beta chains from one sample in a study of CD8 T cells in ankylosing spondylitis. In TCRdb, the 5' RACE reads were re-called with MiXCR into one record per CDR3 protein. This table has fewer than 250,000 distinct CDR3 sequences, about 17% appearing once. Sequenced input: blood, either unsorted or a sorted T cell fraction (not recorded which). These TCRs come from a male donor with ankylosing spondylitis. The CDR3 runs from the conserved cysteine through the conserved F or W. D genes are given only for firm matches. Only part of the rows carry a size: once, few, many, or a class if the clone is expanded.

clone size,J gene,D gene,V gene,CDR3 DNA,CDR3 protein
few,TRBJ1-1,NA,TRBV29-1,TGCAGCGTTGAAGACCCCCCAGGGGCGGACACTGAAGCTTTCTTT,CSVEDPPGADTEAFF
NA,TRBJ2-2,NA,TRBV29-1,TGCAGCGTTGAAGTGGACAGTAACACCGGGGAGCTGTTTTTT,CSVEVDSNTGELFF
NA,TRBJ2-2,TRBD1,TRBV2,TGTGCCAGCAGTCCACCGGGACAGGGCCCTAACACCGGGGAGCTGTTTTTT,CASSPPGQGPNTGELFF
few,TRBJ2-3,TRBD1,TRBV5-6,TGTGCCAGCAGCCTCGAGACAGGGGGACCCACAGATACGCAGTATTTT,CASSLETGGPTDTQYF
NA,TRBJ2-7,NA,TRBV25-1,TGTGCCAGCAGTGAATTATCCGCTTACGAGCAGTACTTC,CASSELSAYEQYF
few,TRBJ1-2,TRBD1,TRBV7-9,TGTGCCAGCAGCTCGGGGACAGCTGACTACACCTTC,CASSSGTADYTF
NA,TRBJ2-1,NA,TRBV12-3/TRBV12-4,TGTGCCAGCAGGCCCGGGACAAGCTCCTACAATGAGCAGTTCTTC,CASRPGTSSYNEQFF
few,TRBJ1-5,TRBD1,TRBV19,TGTGCCAGTAGTGGGGTGGACAGGGCTTATCAGCCCCAGCATTTT,CASSGVDRAYQPQHF
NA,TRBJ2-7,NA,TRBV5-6,TGTGCCAGCAGCTTGGGCAGGGGCGACGAGCAGTACTTC,CASSLGRGDEQYF
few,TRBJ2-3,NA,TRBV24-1,TGTGCCACCAGTGATTTTATTGGAAAGGGGGATACGCAGTATTTT,CATSDFIGKGDTQYF
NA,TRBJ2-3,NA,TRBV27,TGTGCCAGCAGTGACCCTCAGGCAGTGAGGGGCACAGATACGCAGTATTTT,CASSDPQAVRGTDTQYF